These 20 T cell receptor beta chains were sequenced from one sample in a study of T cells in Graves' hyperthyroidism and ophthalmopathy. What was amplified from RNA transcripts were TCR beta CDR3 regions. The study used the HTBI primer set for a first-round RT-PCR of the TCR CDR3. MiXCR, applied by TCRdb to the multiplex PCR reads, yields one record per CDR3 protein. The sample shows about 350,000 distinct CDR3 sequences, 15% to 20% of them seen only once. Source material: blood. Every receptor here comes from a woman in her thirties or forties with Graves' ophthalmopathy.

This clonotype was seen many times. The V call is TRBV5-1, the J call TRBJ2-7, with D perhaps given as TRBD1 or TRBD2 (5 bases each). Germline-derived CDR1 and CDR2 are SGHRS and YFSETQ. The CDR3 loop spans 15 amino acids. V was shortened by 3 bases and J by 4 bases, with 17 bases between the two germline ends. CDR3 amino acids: CASSSSGTDAYEQYF. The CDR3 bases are TGCGCCAGCAGCTCTTCCGGGACGGATGCATACGAGCAGTACTTC.

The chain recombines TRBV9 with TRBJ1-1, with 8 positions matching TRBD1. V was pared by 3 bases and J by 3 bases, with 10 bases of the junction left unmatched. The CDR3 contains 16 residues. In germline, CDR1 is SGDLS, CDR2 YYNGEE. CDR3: CASSERTGPGYTEAFF. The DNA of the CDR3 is TGTGCCAGCAGCGAGCGGACAGGGCCGGGGTACACTGAAGCTTTCTTT.

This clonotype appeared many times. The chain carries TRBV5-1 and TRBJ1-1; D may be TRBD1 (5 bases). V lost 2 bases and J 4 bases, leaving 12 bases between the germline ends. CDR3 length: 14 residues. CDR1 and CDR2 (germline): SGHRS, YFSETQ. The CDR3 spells CASSFGGSGTEAFF. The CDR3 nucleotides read TGCGCCAGCAGCTTCGGGGGTTCCGGCACTGAAGCTTTCTTT. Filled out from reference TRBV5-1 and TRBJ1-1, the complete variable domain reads KAGVTQTPRYLIKTRGQQVTLSCSPISGHRSVSWYQQTPGQGLQFLFEYFSETQRNKGNFPGRFSGRQFSNSRSEMNVSTLELGDSALYLCASSFGGSGTEAFFGQGTRLTVV.

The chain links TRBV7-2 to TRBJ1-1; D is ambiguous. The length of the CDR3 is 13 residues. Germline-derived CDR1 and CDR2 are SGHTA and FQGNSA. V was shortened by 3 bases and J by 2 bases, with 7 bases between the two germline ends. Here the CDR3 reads CASSFNTNTEAFF. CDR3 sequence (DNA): TGTGCCAGCAGCTTTAACACCAACACTGAAGCTTTCTTT.

The CDR3 DNA reads TGTGCCTGGAGTGCCGCCGGAGAGACCCAGTACTTC. Its protein product is CAWSAAGETQYF. The chain combines TRBV30 with TRBJ2-5; D is uncertain. Germline V lookup: CDR1 GTSNPN, CDR2 SVGIG (reference sequence). The CDR3 runs to 12 residues. V was pared by 1 base and J by 4 bases, with 7 bases between.

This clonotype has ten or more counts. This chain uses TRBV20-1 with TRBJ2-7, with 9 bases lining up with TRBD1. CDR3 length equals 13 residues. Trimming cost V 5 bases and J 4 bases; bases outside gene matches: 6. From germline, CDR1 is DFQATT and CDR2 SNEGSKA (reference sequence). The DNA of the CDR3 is TGCAGTGCTTTCCGGGACAGGGCATACGAGCAGTACTTC. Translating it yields CSAFRDRAYEQYF.

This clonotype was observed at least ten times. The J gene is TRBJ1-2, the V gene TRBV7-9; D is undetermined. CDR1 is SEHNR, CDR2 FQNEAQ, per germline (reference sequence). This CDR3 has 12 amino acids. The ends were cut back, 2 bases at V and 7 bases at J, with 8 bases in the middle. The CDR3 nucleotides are TGTGCCAGCAGCTTAAAGTTAGGTGGCTACACCTTC. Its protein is CASSLKLGGYTF.

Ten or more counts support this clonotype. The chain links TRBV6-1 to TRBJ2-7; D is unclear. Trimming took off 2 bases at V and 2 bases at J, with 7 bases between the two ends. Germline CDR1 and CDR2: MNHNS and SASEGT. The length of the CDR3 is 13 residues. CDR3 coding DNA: TGTGCCAGCAGTGAACAGCTAACCTACGAGCAGTACTTC. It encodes CASSEQLTYEQYF.

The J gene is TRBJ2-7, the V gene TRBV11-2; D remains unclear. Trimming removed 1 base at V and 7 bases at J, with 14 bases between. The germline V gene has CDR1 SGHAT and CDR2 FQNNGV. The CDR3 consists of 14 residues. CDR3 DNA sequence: TGTGCCAGCAGCTTAGGGGTCGCAGGAAGGGAGCAGTACTTC. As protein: CASSLGVAGREQYF.

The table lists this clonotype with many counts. The CDR3 DNA is TGTGCCACCAGAGGGGGGAGAGGCCCCAATGAGCAGTTCTTC. As protein: CATRGGRGPNEQFF. V gene TRBV24-1 combines with J gene TRBJ2-1; D assignment may be TRBD1 or TRBD2 (6 bases each). The CDR3 consists of 14 residues. Per germline, CDR1 KGHDR and CDR2 SFDVKD. V lost 7 bases to trimming and J lost 6 bases, with 15 bases between them.

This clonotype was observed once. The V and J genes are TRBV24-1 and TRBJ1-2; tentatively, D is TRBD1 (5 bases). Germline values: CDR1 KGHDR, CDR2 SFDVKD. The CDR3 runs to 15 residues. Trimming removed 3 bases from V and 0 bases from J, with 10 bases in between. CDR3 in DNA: TGTGCCACCAGTGATCGGGACCCTACTAACTATGGCTACACCTTC. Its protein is CATSDRDPTNYGYTF.

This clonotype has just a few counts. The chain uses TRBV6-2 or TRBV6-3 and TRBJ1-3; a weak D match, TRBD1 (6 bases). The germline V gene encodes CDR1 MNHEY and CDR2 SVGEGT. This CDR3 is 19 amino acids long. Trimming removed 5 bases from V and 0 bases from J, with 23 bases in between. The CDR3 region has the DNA TGTGCCAGCAGTCATACCGTGCAGGGGAGAGGGATCTCTGGAAACACCATATATTTT. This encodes CASSHTVQGRGISGNTIYF.

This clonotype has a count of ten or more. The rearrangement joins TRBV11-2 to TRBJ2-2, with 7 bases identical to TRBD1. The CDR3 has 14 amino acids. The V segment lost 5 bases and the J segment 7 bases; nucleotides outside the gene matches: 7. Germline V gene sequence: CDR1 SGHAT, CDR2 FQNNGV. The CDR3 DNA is TGTGCCAGCAGCACACAGACAGGGATCGGGGAGCTGTTTTTT. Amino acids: CASSTQTGIGELFF. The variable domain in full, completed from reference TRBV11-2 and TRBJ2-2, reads EAGVAQSPRYKIIEKRQSVAFWCNPISGHATLYWYQQILGQGPKLLIQFQNNGVVDDSQLPKDRFSAERLKGVDSTLKIQPAKLEDSAVYLCASSTQTGIGELFFGEGSRLTVL.

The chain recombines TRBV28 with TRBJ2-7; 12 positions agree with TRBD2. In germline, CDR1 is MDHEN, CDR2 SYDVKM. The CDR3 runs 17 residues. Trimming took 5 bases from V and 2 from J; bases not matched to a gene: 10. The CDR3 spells CASSPRLAGEEPYEQYF. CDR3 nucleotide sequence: TGTGCCAGCAGTCCGCGACTAGCGGGAGAGGAACCCTACGAGCAGTACTTC.

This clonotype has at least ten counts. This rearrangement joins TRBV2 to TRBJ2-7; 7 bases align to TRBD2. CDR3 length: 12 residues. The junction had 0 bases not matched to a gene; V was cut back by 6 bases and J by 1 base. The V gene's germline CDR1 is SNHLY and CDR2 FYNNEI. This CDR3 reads CASRRGSYEQYF. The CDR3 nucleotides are TGTGCCAGCAGGCGGGGGTCCTACGAGCAGTACTTC. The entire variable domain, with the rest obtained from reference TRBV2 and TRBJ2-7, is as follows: EPEVTQTPSHQVTQMGQEVILRCVPISNHLYFYWYRQILGQKVEFLVSFYNNEISEKSEIFDDQFSVERPDGSNFTLKIRSTKLEDSAMYFCASRRGSYEQYFGPGTRLTVT.

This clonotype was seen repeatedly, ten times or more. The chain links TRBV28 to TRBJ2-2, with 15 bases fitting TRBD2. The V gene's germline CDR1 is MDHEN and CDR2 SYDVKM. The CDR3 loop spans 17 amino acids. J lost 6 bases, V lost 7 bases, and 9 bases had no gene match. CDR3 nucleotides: TGTGCCAGCATTTCCGGACTAGCGGGAGGGTTCGCCGGGGAGCTGTTTTTT. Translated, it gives CASISGLAGGFAGELFF.

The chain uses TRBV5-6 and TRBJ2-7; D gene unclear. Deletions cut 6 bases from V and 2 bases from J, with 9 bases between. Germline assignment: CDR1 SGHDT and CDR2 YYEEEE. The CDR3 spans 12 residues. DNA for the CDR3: TGTGCCAGCACCGGGCCAGCCTACGAGCAGTACTTC. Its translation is CASTGPAYEQYF.

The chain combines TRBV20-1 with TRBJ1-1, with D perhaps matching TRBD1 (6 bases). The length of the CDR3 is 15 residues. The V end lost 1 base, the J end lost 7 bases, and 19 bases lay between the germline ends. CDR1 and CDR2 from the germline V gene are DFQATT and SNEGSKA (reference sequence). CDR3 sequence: CSARAPTGAGGEAFF. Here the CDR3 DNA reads TGCAGTGCTAGAGCCCCCACGGGGGCGGGGGGTGAAGCTTTCTTT.

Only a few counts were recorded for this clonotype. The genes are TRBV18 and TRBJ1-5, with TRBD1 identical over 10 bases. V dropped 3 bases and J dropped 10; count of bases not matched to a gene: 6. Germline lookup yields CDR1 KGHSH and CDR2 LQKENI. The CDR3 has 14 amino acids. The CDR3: CASSPHRDRGPQHF. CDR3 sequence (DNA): TGTGCCAGCTCACCCCACCGGGACAGGGGTCCCCAGCATTTT.

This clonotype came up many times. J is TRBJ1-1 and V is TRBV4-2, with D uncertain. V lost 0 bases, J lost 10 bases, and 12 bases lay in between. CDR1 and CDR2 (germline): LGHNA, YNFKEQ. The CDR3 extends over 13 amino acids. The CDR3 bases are TGTGCCAGCAGCCAAGATAAGAGTAGGACAGCTTTCTTT. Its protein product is CASSQDKSRTAFF.